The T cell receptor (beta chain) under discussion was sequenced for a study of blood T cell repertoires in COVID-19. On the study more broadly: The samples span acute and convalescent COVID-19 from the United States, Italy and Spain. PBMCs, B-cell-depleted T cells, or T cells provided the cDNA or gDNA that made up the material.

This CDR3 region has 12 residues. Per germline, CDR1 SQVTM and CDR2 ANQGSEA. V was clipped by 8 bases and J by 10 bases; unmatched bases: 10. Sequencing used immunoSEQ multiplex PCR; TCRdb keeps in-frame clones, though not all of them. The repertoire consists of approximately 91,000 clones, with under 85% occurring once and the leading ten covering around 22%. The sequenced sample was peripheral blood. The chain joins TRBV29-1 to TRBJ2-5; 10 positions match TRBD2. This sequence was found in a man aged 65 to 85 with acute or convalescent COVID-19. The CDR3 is CSSVTSGEGQYF. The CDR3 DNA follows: TGCAGCAGCGTAACTAGCGGGGAGGGCCAGTACTTC.